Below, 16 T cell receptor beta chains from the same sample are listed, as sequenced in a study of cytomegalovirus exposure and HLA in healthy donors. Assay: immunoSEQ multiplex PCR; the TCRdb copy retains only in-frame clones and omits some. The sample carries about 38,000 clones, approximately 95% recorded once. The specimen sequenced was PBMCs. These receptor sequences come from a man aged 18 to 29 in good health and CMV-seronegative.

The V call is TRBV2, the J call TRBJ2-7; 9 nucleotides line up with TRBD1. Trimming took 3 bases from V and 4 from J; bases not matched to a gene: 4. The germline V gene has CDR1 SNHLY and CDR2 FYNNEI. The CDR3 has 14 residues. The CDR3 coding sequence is TGTGCCAGCAGTGATTACAGGGGGCCTTACGAGCAGTACTTC. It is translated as CASSDYRGPYEQYF.

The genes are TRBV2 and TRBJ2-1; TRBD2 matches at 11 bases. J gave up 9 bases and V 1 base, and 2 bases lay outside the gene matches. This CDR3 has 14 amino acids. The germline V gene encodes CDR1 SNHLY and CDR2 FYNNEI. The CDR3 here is CASSEVAGGGEQFF. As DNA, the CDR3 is TGTGCCAGCAGTGAAGTAGCGGGAGGGGGTGAGCAGTTCTTC.

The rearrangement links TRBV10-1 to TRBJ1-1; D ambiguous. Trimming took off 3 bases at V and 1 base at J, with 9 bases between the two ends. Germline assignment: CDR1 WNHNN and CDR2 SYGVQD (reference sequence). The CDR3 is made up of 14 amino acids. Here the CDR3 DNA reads TGCGCCAGCAGTGAACGTACTGGGAACACTGAAGCTTTCTTT. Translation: CASSERTGNTEAFF.

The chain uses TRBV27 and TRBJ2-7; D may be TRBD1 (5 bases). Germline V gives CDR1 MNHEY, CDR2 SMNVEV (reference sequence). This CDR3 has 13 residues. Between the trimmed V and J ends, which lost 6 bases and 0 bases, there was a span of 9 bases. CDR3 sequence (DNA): TGTGCCAGCAGCCCCGACAGCTCCTACGAGCAGTACTTC. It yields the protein CASSPDSSYEQYF.

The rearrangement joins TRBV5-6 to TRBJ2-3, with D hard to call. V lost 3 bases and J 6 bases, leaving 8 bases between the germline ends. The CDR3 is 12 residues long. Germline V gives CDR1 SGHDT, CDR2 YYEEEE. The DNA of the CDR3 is TGTGCCAGCAGCTCGACTGGTGATACGCAGTATTTT. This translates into CASSSTGDTQYF.

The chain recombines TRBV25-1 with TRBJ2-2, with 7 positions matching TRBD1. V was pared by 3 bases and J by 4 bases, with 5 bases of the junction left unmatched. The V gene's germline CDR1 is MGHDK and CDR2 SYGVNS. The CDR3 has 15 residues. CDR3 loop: CASSELQGSTGELFF. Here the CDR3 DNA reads TGTGCCAGCAGTGAGTTACAGGGGAGCACCGGGGAGCTGTTTTTT.

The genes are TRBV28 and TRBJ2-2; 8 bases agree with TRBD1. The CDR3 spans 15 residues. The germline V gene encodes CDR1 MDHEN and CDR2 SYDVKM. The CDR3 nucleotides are TGTGTCCTTCAAGCAGGGGGCGCGAACACCGGGGAGCTGTTTTTT. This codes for CVLQAGGANTGELFF.

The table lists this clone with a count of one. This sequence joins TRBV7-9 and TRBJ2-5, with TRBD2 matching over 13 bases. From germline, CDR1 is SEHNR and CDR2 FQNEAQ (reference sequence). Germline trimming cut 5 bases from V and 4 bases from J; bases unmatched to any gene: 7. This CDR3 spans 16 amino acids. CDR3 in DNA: TGTGCCAGCAGCCCCGAACTAGCGGGAGGGCTAGAGACCCAGTACTTC. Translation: CASSPELAGGLETQYF.

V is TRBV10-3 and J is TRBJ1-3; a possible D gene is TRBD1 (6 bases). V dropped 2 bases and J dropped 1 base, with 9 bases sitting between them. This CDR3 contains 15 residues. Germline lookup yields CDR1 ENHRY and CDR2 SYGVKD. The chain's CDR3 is CAISESTGSGNTIYF. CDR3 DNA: TGTGCCATCAGTGAGAGTACAGGGTCTGGAAACACCATATATTTT.

CDR3 sequence: CASRADFYPREQYF. In nucleotides, the CDR3 is TGTGCCAGCAGGGCGGACTTTTACCCTAGGGAGCAGTACTTC. V and J are TRBV27 and TRBJ2-7; possible D gene TRBD2, 5 bases. Trimming took 6 bases from V and 7 from J, leaving 19 bases between them. The CDR3 is 14 residues long. The germline gives CDR1 MNHEY, CDR2 SMNVEV (reference sequence).

The CDR3 nucleotides are TGTGCCAGCAGCGATATCCGACAGGCGGTAGATGGCTACACCTTC. The encoded protein is CASSDIRQAVDGYTF. The genes are TRBV28 and TRBJ1-2; tentatively, D is TRBD1 (6 bases). The CDR3 length is 15 residues. The germline gives CDR1 MDHEN, CDR2 SYDVKM. Deletions cut 6 bases from V and 6 bases from J, with 20 bases between.

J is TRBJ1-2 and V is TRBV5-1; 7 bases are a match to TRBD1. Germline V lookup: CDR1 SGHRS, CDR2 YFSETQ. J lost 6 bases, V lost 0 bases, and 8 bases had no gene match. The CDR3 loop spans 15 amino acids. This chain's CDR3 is CASSLGINRGHGYTF. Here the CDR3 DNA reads TGCGCCAGCAGCTTGGGAATAAACAGGGGCCATGGCTACACCTTC.

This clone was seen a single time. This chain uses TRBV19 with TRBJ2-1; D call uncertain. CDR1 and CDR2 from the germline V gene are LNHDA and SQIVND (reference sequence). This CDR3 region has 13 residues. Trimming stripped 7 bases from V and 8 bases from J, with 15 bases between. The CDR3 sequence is CASTVRGTYEQFF. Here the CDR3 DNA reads TGTGCCAGTACCGTGCGAGGTACATATGAGCAGTTCTTC.

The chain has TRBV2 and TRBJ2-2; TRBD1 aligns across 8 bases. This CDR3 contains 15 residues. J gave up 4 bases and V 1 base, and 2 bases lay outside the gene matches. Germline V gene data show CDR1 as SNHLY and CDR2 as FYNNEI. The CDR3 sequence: CASSEGTGITGELFF. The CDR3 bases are TGTGCCAGCAGTGAAGGGACAGGGATCACCGGGGAGCTGTTTTTT.

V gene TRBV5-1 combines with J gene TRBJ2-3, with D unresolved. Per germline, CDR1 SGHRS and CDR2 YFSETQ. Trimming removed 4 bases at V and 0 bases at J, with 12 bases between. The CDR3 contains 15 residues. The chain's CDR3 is CASSPDPTSTDTQYF. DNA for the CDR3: TGCGCCAGCAGCCCTGATCCAACTAGCACAGATACGCAGTATTTT.

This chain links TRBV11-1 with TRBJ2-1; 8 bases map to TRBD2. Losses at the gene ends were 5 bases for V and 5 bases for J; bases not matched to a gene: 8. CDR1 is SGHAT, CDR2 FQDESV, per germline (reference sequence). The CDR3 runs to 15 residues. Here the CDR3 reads CASSTPSGGHNEQFF. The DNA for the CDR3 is TGTGCCAGCAGCACCCCGAGCGGGGGACACAATGAGCAGTTCTTC.